This is a list of T cell receptor beta chains from one sample in a study of T cell responses to AZD1222 COVID-19 vaccine. Using immunoSEQ multiplex PCR, the repertoire was profiled, and TCRdb retains in-frame clones only, with some absent. The sample consists of about 79,000 clones, about 91% of them appearing once. The source was peripheral blood, collected on day 0 of MenACWY control vaccination. The receptors here all came from an adult in good health. The CDR3 runs from the conserved cysteine through the conserved F or W.

v_call	j_call	cdr3_aa
TRBV11-2	TRBJ2-2	CASSLYNTGELFF
TRBV24-1	TRBJ1-5	CATSEGGQNNQPQHF
TRBV19	TRBJ1-2	CASSIGSDYGYTF
TRBV7-9	TRBJ2-3	CASSLVKREGLTDTQYF
TRBV6-2/TRBV6-3	TRBJ2-7	CASSYRGGRLYEQYF
TRBV5-3	TRBJ2-3	CARILSETGDTDTQYF
TRBV27	TRBJ1-6	CASSLSPGQNYNSPLHF
TRBV5-1	TRBJ2-6	CASSFDSSGANVLTF
TRBV24-1	TRBJ2-2	CATSEPGLGPGELFF
TRBV28	TRBJ1-2	CASSLTGVRNYGYTF
TRBV6-5	TRBJ1-1	CASRVGLGTEAFF
TRBV5-6	TRBJ1-6	CASSLFGSPLHF
TRBV5-6	TRBJ1-6	CASSTAGTTANSPLHF
TRBV3-1/TRBV3-2	TRBJ2-2	CASSRPLGQFDTGELFF
TRBV27	TRBJ1-5	CASSPWTGEGGQPQHF
TRBV6-5	TRBJ2-7	CASSYSQGEVYEQYF
TRBV9	TRBJ1-1	CASSVQGTGTEAFF
TRBV7-7	TRBJ2-7	CASSLVLGQEQYF
TRBV5-4	TRBJ2-2	CASTVENTGELFF
TRBV29-1	TRBJ1-1	CSVARGMNTEAFF
TRBV6-2/TRBV6-3	TRBJ2-3	CASSGTGFGRDTQYF
TRBV6-5	TRBJ1-4	CASRRQGVTNEKLFF
TRBV5-1	TRBJ2-2	CASSITSGGSTGELFF
TRBV5-8	TRBJ2-5	CASSLINRDPYGTQYF
TRBV27	TRBJ2-3	CATGTSGFSDTQYF
TRBV11-2	TRBJ2-7	CASRSSGRALYEQYF
TRBV19	TRBJ2-3	CASSMTHTDTQYF
TRBV28	TRBJ1-2	CASSFGGGTFYGYTF
TRBV19	TRBJ2-6	CASSINRASGANVLTF
TRBV27	TRBJ1-6	CASSFGGQPLGNSPLHF
TRBV19	TRBJ2-4	CASSIRDSDINIQYF
TRBV6-2/TRBV6-3	TRBJ2-5	CASSFSPPTLLSGRKTQYF